This T cell receptor (beta chain) was sequenced for a study of blood T cell repertoires in COVID-19. On the study more broadly: PBMCs, B-cell-depleted T cells, or T cells were the source of the cDNA or gDNA that made up the material.

As handled by the study authors: Estimated nucleated cell counts came from reference gene primer amplification. Generated by immunoSEQ multiplex PCR, the TCRdb table keeps only in-frame clones and is missing some. The DNA gave D and trimming, while V, J and clone size come from that table. This sample has around 98,000 clones, with approximately 84% found just once. Germline-derived CDR1 and CDR2 are LNHDA and SQIVND (reference sequence). This CDR3 spans 15 amino acids. With V trimmed by 5 bases and J by 6 bases, 11 bases remained unmatched. The genes are TRBV19 and TRBJ2-3; 7 bases map to TRBD2. Sequences were obtained from peripheral blood. The TCR comes from a woman aged 60 to 75 with acute or convalescent COVID-19. CDR3: CASSWLGGSFDTQYF. Written as DNA, the CDR3 is TGTGCCAGTAGTTGGCTCGGGGGGTCTTTTGATACGCAGTATTTT.